This TCR beta chain stems from a study of blood T cell repertoires in COVID-19. The V gene's germline CDR1 is MNHEY and CDR2 SVGAGI. The ends were cut back, 6 bases at V and 1 base at J, with 12 bases in the middle. The CDR3 has 15 residues. TCRdb keeps only in-frame clones here, not all; method: immunoSEQ multiplex PCR. The table lists 45,000 or so clones, roughly 88% of them singletons, with approximately 15% in the top ten. The clonotype was recovered from a human donor in a cohort sampled during active COVID-19. The chain carries TRBV6-5 and TRBJ2-2; TRBD1 is a possible D gene (7 bases). The sequencing sample was made of peripheral blood. DNA of the CDR3: TGTGCCAGCAGCCGACAGGGAGGGAACACCGGGGAGCTGTTTTTT. Translated: CASSRQGGNTGELFF.